Given below is one TCR beta chain in context. The data are from a study of preoperative IRX-2 immunotherapy in early breast cancer. CDR3 length: 13 residues. Germline values: CDR1 SQVTM, CDR2 ANQGSEA. The V and J ends lost 3 bases and 5 bases, in that order; junction bases with no gene match: 1. Noted treatment: preoperative locoregional IRX-2 cytokine immunotherapy. The protocol was immunoSEQ multiplex PCR, while the TCRdb copy is restricted to in-frame clones and leaves out a portion. The sample yields about 32,000 clones, 75% to 90% seen once. V gene TRBV29-1 combines with J gene TRBJ2-7; 13 bases map to TRBD2. The source is a human donor with breast cancer. This specimen consisted of lymph node tissue, obtained from a patient treated with IRX-2 immunotherapy. The CDR3 region is CSVEGLAGNEQYF. In nucleotides, the CDR3 is TGCAGCGTTGAGGGACTAGCGGGAAACGAGCAGTACTTC.